The T cell receptor (beta chain) under discussion was sequenced for a study of post-analysis software for immune sequencing data. Overall study context: Both relapsing-remitting and secondary progressive multiple sclerosis featured among the disease courses, as did progressive-relapsing multiple sclerosis. Findings and limits, study-wide: Strong co-clustering by F measure linked samples that shared a preparation batch. Controls significantly exceeded multiple sclerosis patients in normalized Chao1 diversity.

Incorporated into the TCR beta cDNA libraries were unique molecular identifiers, which served to reduce PCR and sequencing biases. TCRdb called the PCR reads again in MiXCR, with one record for every CDR3 protein. The sample has approximately 570,000 distinct CDR3 sequences, 44% seen once. Details on this clonotype: Antigen: not known.

The sequence was obtained from a girl aged 5 to 17 with multiple sclerosis. Material: blood.

CDR3 DNA: TGTGCCAGCAGCCAGCCGGGAGCGTATGTCGGCGGCTATGGCTACACCTTC. This encodes CASSQPGAYVGGYGYTF. V usage is TRBV4-2 and J usage is TRBJ1-2; no reliable D call. The CDR3 is made up of 17 amino acids. Germline V lookup: CDR1 LGHNA, CDR2 YNFKEQ. Deletions cut 3 bases from V and 4 bases from J, with 21 bases between.